This T cell receptor (beta chain) was sequenced during a study of immune heterogeneity within non-small cell lung tumors. Regarding the study as a whole: While identical dominant CDR3 beta clonotypes recurred across tumor sites within a patient, high-frequency clones unique to individual sites also appeared.

For the TCR beta CDR3, multiplex PCR with 32 V and 13 J primers performed the amplification. TCRdb recomputed calls from the multiplex PCR reads with MiXCR, one row per CDR3 protein. This table holds under 5,500 distinct CDR3 sequences, about 22% found once. This clonotype is labeled medium-sized. The antigen is not known. The germline gives CDR1 ENHRY, CDR2 SYGVKD. The CDR3 has 13 amino acids. V lost 4 bases and J lost 6; bases outside the gene matches: 6. For each sample, template was 450 to 750 ng of bulk tumor genomic DNA. Taken during surgery, several biopsies per primary tumor were spaced as far apart as possible within the tumor mass. Undergoing curative surgery were patients whose non-small cell lung cancer was untreated and newly diagnosed.

This receptor was obtained from a man in his 70s with non-small cell lung cancer. Sample: lung tumor tissue. This rearrangement joins TRBV10-3 to TRBJ2-7; 7 bases align to TRBD1. CDR3 sequence (DNA): TGTGCCATCAGTGGGGACAGCAAATTCGAGCAGTACTTC. Residues: CAISGDSKFEQYF.